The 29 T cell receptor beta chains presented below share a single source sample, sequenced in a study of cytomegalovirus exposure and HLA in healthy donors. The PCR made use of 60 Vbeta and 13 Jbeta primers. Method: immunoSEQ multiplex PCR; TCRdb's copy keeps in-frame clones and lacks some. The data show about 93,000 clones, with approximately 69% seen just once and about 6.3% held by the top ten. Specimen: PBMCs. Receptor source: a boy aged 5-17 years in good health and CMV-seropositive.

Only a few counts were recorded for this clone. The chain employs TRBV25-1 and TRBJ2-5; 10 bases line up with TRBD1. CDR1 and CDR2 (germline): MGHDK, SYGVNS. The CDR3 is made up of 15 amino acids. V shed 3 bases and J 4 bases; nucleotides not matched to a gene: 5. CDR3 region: CASSEARTGGETQYF. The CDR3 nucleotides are TGTGCCAGCAGTGAGGCTCGGACAGGGGGAGAGACCCAGTACTTC.

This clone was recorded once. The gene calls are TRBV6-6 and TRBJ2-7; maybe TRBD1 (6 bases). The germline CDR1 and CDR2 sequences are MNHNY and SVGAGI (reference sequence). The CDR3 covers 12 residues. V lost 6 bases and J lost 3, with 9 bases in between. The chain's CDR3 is CASSQTGYEQYF. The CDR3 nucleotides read TGTGCCAGCAGCCAGACAGGCTACGAGCAGTACTTC.

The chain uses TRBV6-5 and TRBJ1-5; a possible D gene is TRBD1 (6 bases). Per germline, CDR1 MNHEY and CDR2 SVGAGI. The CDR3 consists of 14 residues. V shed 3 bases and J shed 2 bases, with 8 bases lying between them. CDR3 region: CASSYAGGNQPQHF. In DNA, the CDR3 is TGTGCCAGCAGTTATGCAGGGGGCAATCAGCCCCAGCATTTT.

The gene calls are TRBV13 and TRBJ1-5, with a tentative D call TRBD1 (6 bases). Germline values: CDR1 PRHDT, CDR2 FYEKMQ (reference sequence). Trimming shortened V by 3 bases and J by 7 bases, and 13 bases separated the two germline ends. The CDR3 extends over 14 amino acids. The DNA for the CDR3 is TGTGCCAGCAGCTTCGGGGGGCCGGGGCAGCCCCAGCATTTT. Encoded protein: CASSFGGPGQPQHF.

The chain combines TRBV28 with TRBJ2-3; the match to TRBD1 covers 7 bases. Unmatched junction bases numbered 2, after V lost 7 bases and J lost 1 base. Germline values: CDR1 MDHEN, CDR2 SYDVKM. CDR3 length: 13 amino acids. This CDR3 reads CASITGGTDTQYF. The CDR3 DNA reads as TGTGCCAGCATCACAGGGGGCACAGATACGCAGTATTTT. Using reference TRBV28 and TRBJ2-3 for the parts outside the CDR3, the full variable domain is DVKVTQSSRYLVKRTGEKVFLECVQDMDHENMFWYRQDPGLGLRLIYFSYDVKMKEKGDIPEGYSVSREKKERFSLILESASTNQTSMYLCASITGGTDTQYFGPGTRLTVL.

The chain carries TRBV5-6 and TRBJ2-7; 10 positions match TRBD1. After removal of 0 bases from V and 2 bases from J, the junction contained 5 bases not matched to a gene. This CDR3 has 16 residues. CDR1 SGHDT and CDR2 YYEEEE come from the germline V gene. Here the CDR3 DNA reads TGTGCCAGCAGCTTGGCCGGGACAGGGGTGCCCTACGAGCAGTACTTC. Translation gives CASSLAGTGVPYEQYF.

CDR3 sequence (DNA): TGTGCCAGCAGTTACCCAGACAGATATAATTCACCCCTCCACTTT. Translated: CASSYPDRYNSPLHF. The gene calls are TRBV6-5 and TRBJ1-6; D possibly corresponds to TRBD1 (5 bases). The CDR3 length is 15 residues. The V end lost 2 bases, the J end lost 4 bases, and 9 bases lay between the germline ends. Germline CDR1 reads MNHEY; CDR2 reads SVGAGI.

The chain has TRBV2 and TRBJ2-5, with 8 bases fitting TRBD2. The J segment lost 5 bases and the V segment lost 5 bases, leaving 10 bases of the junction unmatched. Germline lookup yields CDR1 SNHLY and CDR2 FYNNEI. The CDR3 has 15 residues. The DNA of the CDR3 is TGTGCCAGCAGTACTAGCGGAAGAAATCGGGAGACCCAGTACTTC. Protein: CASSTSGRNRETQYF.

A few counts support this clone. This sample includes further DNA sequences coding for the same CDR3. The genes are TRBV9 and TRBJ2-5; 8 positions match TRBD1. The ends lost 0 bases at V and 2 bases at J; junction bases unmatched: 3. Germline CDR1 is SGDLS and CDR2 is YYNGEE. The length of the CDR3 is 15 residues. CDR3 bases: TGTGCCAGCAGCGTAGCCGGGACAGGACAAGAGACCCAGTACTTC. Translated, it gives CASSVAGTGQETQYF.

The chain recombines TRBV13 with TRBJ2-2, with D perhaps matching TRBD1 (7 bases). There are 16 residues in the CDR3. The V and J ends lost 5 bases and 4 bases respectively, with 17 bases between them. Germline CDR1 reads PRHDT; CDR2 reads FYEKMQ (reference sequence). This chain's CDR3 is CASSPGGGMITGELFF. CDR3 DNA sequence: TGTGCCAGCAGCCCAGGAGGGGGCATGATCACCGGGGAGCTGTTTTTT.

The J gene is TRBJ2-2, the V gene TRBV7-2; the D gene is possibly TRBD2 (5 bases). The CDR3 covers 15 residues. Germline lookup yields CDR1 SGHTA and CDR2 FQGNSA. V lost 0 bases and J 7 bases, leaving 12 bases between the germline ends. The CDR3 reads CASSLAGAWDGELFF. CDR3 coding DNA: TGTGCCAGCAGCTTAGCGGGAGCTTGGGACGGGGAGCTGTTTTTT. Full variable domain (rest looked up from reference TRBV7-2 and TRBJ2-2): GAGVSQSPSNKVTEKGKDVELRCDPISGHTALYWYRQSLGQGLEFLIYFQGNSAPDKSGLPSDRFSAERTGGSVSTLTIQRTQQEDSAVYLCASSLAGAWDGELFFGEGSRLTVL.

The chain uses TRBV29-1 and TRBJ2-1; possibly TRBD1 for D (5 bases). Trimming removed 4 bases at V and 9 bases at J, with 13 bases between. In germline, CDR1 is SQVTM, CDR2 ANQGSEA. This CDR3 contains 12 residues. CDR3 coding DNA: TGCAGCGTTGTGGAAGGGGCGACTGAGCAGTTCTTC. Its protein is CSVVEGATEQFF.

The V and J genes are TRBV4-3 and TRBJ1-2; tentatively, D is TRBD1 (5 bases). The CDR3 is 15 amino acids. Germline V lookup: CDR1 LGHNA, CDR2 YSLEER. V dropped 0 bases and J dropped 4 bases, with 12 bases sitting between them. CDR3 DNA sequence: TGCGCCAGCAGCCAAGAGGGGCAGGGAGGCTATGGCTACACCTTC. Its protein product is CASSQEGQGGYGYTF.

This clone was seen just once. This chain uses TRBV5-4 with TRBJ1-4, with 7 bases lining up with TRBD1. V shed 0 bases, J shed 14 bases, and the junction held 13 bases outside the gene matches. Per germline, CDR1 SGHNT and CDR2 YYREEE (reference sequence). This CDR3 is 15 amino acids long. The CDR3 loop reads CASSLDRRDSDYLFF. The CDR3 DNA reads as TGTGCCAGCAGCTTGGACAGACGGGACAGCGACTATCTGTTTTTT.

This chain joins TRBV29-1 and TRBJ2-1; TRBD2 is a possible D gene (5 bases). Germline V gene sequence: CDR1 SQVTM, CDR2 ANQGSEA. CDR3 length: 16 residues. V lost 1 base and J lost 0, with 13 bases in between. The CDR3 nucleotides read TGCAGCGTTGAAGTGGTGACTACCACCTCCTACAATGAGCAGTTCTTC. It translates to CSVEVVTTTSYNEQFF.

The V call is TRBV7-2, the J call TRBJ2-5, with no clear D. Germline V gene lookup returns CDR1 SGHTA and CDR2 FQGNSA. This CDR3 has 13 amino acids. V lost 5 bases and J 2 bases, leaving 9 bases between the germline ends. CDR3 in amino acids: CASSPSVQETQYF. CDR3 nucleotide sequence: TGTGCCAGCAGCCCGTCTGTGCAAGAGACCCAGTACTTC.

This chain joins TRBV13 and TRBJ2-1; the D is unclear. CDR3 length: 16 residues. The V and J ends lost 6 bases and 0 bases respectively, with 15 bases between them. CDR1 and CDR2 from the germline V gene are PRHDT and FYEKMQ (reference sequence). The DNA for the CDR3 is TGTGCCAGCAGTCCGGTGTTTGGGCCCTCCTACAATGAGCAGTTCTTC. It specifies CASSPVFGPSYNEQFF.

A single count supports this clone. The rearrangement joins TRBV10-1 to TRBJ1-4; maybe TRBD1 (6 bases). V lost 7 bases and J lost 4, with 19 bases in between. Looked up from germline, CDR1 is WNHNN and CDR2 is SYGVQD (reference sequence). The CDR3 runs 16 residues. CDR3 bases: TGCGCCAGCACCAAGCCGGGACAACCAATTAATGAAAAACTGTTTTTT. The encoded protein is CASTKPGQPINEKLFF.

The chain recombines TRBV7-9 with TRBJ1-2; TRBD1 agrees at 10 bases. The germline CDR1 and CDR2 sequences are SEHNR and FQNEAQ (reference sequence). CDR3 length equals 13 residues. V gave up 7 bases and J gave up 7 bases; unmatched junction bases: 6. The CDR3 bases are TGTGCCAGCAACGTCGACAGGGGGCTTGGCTACACCTTC. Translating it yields CASNVDRGLGYTF.

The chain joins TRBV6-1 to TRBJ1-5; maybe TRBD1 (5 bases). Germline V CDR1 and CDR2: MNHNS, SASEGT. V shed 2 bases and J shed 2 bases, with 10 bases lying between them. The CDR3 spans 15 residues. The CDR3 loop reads CASSELGLGNQPQHF. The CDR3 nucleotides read TGTGCCAGCAGTGAATTGGGGCTTGGCAATCAGCCCCAGCATTTT.

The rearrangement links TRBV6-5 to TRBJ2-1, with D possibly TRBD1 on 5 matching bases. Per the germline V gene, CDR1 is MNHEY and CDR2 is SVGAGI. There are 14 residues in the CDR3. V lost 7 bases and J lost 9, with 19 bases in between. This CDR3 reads CASMGGRASGEQFF. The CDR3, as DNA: TGTGCCAGCATGGGCGGCAGGGCGTCGGGTGAGCAGTTCTTC.

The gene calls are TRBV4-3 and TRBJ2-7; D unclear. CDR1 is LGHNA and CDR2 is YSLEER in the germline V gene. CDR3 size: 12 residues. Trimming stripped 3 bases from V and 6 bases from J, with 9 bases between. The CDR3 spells CASSQAWAEQYF. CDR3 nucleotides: TGCGCCAGCAGCCAGGCGTGGGCCGAGCAGTACTTC.

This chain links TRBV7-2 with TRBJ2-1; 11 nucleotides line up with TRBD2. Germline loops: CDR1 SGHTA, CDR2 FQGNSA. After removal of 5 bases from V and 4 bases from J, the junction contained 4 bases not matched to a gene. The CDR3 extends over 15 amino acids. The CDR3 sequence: CASSPSGRTYNEQFF. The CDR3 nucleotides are TGTGCCAGCAGCCCTAGCGGGAGGACATACAATGAGCAGTTCTTC.

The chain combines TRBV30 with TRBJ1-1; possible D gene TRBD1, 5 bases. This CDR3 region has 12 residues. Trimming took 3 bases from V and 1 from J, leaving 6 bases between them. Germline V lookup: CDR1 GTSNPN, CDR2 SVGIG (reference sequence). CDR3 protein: CAWRRGNTEAFF. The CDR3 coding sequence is TGTGCCTGGAGAAGGGGGAACACTGAAGCTTTCTTT.

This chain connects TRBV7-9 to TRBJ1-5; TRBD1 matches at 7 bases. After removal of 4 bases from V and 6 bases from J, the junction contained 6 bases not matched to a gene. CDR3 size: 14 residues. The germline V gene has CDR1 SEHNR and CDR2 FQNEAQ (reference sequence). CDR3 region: CASSSAWDSQPQHF. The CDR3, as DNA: TGTGCCAGCAGCTCAGCGTGGGACAGTCAGCCCCAGCATTTT.

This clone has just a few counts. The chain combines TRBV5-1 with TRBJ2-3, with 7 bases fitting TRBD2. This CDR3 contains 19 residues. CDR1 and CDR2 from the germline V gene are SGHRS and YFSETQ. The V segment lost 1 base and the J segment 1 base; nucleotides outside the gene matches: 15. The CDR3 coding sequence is TGCGCCAGCAGCTTGAGGCCCCCTCGGGGGGAGGTGGGCACAGATACGCAGTATTTT. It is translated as CASSLRPPRGEVGTDTQYF. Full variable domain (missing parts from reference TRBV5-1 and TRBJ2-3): KAGVTQTPRYLIKTRGQQVTLSCSPISGHRSVSWYQQTPGQGLQFLFEYFSETQRNKGNFPGRFSGRQFSNSRSEMNVSTLELGDSALYLCASSLRPPRGEVGTDTQYFGPGTRLTVL.

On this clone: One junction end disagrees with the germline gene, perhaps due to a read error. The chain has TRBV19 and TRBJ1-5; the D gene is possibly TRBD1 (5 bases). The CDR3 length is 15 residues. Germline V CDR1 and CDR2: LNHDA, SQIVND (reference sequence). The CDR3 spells CASRPQGNSNQPQNF. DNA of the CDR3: TGTGCCAGTAGACCCCAGGGCAATAGCAATCAGCCCCAGAATTTT.

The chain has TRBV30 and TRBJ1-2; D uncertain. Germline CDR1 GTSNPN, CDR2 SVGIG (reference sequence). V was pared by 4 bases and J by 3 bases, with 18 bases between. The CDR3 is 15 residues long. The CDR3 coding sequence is TGTGCCTGGAATCTGCACCCGCAGGCGTACTATGGCTACACCTTC. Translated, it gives CAWNLHPQAYYGYTF.

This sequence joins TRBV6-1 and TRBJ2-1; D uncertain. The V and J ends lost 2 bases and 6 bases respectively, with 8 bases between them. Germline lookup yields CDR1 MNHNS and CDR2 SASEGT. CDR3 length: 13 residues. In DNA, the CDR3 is TGTGCCAGCAGTGAACTAACAGTCAATGAGCAGTTCTTC. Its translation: CASSELTVNEQFF.